This T cell receptor beta chain was captured by sequencing in a study of shared clonotypes between healthy human individuals. Whole-study results and caveats: Sampling included only blood; tissue repertoires likely differ.

For every subset, genomic DNA was evenly distributed across several immunoSEQ plates. The assay was immunoSEQ multiplex PCR, and TCRdb's table has in-frame clones only and misses some. The table lists about 470,000 clones, roughly 83% of them singletons. In regard to this clone: Its antigen is still unknown.

The ends lost 2 bases at V and 8 bases at J; junction bases unmatched: 2. CDR1 is SQVTM, CDR2 ANQGSEA, per germline. The CDR3 is made up of 11 amino acids. The V and J genes are TRBV29-1 and TRBJ1-1; 7 positions agree with TRBD1. The sample taken for sequencing was PBMCs. The sequence was collected from a woman aged 40 to 50 in good health. Some clones in this sample may be carry-over from other donors' samples. This CDR3 reads CSVERQGEAFF. The CDR3 DNA is TGCAGCGTTGAAAGACAGGGCGAAGCTTTCTTT.